Each of the 32 T cell receptor beta chains below was sequenced from the same sample in a study of follicular helper T cells after annual influenza vaccination. The protocol was immunoSEQ multiplex PCR, while the TCRdb copy is restricted to in-frame clones and leaves out a portion. The repertoire includes about 11,000 clones, 70% to 85% of them detected once, and 0.85% to 0.9% sits in the top ten. Sequenced material: CXCR5- memory CD4+ T cells sorted from blood, taken 6 weeks after influenza vaccination. These receptor sequences come from an adult who received the influenza vaccine.

J is TRBJ2-5 and V is TRBV30, with 8 bases aligning to TRBD1. The germline V gene encodes CDR1 GTSNPN and CDR2 SVGIG (reference sequence). There are 14 residues in the CDR3. The V and J ends lost 3 bases and 7 bases, in that order; junction bases with no gene match: 10. As DNA, the CDR3 is TGTGCCTGGAGCGGGACAGGCCTTATGGGGACCCAGTACTTC. This gives the protein CAWSGTGLMGTQYF.

This clone turned up a few times. The genes are TRBV19 and TRBJ2-2, with 12 bases that match TRBD1. Germline V CDR1 and CDR2: LNHDA, SQIVND (reference sequence). The CDR3 has 18 residues. V shed 7 bases and J 4 bases; nucleotides not matched to a gene: 13. The CDR3 sequence: CASNTRDRGRWVTGELFF. The CDR3 DNA reads TGTGCCAGTAACACCCGGGACAGGGGGCGGTGGGTCACCGGGGAGCTGTTTTTT.

The chain links TRBV19 to TRBJ1-2, with D maybe TRBD1 (6 bases). This CDR3 contains 14 residues. Germline CDR1 reads LNHDA; CDR2 reads SQIVND (reference sequence). V was clipped by 6 bases and J by 2 bases, with 13 bases between them. DNA of the CDR3: TGTGCCAGTAGGGAACAGGGCGCGAACTATGGCTACACCTTC. It specifies CASREQGANYGYTF.

This clone was counted only a few times. The rearrangement links TRBV28 to TRBJ1-5; possible D gene TRBD1, 6 bases. This CDR3 comprises 14 residues. V lost 6 bases, J lost 10 bases, and 19 bases lay in between. Per germline, CDR1 MDHEN and CDR2 SYDVKM. DNA for the CDR3: TGTGCCAGCAGGATGTGGTCAGGGGCTGGACCCCAGCATTTT. Translated: CASRMWSGAGPQHF.

The V and J genes are TRBV27 and TRBJ2-7; 7 bases are a match to TRBD1. The CDR3 totals 13 residues. CDR1 and CDR2 (germline): MNHEY, SMNVEV (reference sequence). J lost 0 bases, V lost 6 bases, and 2 bases had no gene match. The CDR3 spells CASRRQGSYEQYF. In DNA form, the CDR3 reads TGTGCCAGCAGGAGACAGGGCTCCTACGAGCAGTACTTC.

The chain recombines TRBV7-2 with TRBJ1-2; D is perhaps TRBD1 (5 bases). There are 15 residues in the CDR3. The germline V and J ends were trimmed by 4 bases and 4 bases, with 16 bases remaining between them. Germline V gene lookup returns CDR1 SGHTA and CDR2 FQGNSA. Here the CDR3 reads CASSSTGSPGYGYTF. The CDR3 nucleotides are TGTGCCAGCAGCTCCACAGGTTCGCCGGGCTATGGCTACACCTTC.

This clone was observed a single time. The chain recombines TRBV29-1 with TRBJ1-1; D is uncertain. Trimming pared 7 bases from V and 6 bases from J, leaving 12 bases between. The CDR3 sequence is 11 residues long. The germline gives CDR1 SQVTM, CDR2 ANQGSEA. DNA of the CDR3: TGCAGCGCCCTATATTTAGCTGAAGCTTTCTTT. Its protein is CSALYLAEAFF.

The count of this clone is one. This chain connects TRBV2 to TRBJ1-1; a weak D match, TRBD1 (5 bases). This CDR3 is built from 15 residues. The germline gives CDR1 SNHLY, CDR2 FYNNEI. V gave up 2 bases and J gave up 5 bases, with 15 bases separating them. CDR3 bases: TGTGCCAGCAGTGAACACAGTCCGGGGGAAACTGAAGCTTTCTTT. Translation gives CASSEHSPGETEAFF.

In this sample, this clone turned up a few times. The chain has TRBV5-1 and TRBJ1-5, with unresolved D. CDR1 and CDR2 from the germline V gene are SGHRS and YFSETQ. The length of the CDR3 is 15 residues. Trimming took off 0 bases at V and 0 bases at J, with 7 bases between the two ends. CDR3 DNA sequence: TGCGCCAGCAGCTTGGGTGGCGGTAGCAATCAGCCCCAGCATTTT. It translates to CASSLGGGSNQPQHF.

V gene TRBV4-3 combines with J gene TRBJ2-1; D unresolved. Per the germline V gene, CDR1 is LGHNA and CDR2 is YSLEER. Between the trimmed V and J ends, which lost 1 base and 4 bases, there was a span of 5 bases. The length of the CDR3 is 13 residues. The CDR3 DNA reads TGCGCCAGCAGCCAAGGAGCTTACAATGAGCAGTTCTTC. This codes for CASSQGAYNEQFF.

The chain employs TRBV5-1 and TRBJ2-6; 11 bases are a match to TRBD1. CDR1 is SGHRS, CDR2 YFSETQ, per germline. The V gene end was trimmed by 2 bases and the J gene end by 0 bases; junction bases not matched to a gene: 1. The CDR3 runs 17 residues. This chain's CDR3 is CASSFGQGASGANVLTF. The CDR3 nucleotides are TGCGCCAGCAGCTTCGGACAGGGGGCCTCTGGGGCCAACGTCCTGACTTTC.

The chain is built from TRBV6-5 and TRBJ2-1, with 8 bases that match TRBD2. In germline, CDR1 is MNHEY, CDR2 SVGAGI. Trimming at V came to 6 bases and at J to 1 base, leaving 2 bases not matched to a gene. The CDR3 has 14 amino acids. In DNA form, the CDR3 reads TGTGCCAGCAGGCGGGAGGCGTCCTACAATGAGCAGTTCTTC. It specifies CASRREASYNEQFF.

This rearrangement joins TRBV9 to TRBJ1-3, with no clear D. Germline V gene lookup returns CDR1 SGDLS and CDR2 YYNGEE. CDR3 size: 14 residues. V lost 0 bases and J 5 bases, leaving 9 bases between the germline ends. The CDR3, as DNA: TGTGCCAGCAGCGTAGAGGAGAACCGAAACACCATATATTTT. It encodes CASSVEENRNTIYF.

This chain links TRBV7-2 with TRBJ2-7; 13 bases map to TRBD2. V shed 5 bases and J 1 base; nucleotides not matched to a gene: 5. The CDR3 totals 16 residues. Germline V gives CDR1 SGHTA, CDR2 FQGNSA. In nucleotides, the CDR3 is TGTGCCAGCAGCACGACTAGCGGGAGGCCTTCCTACGAGCAGTACTTC. It is translated as CASSTTSGRPSYEQYF.

The chain has TRBV5-1 and TRBJ1-3, with unresolved D. The CDR3 spans 15 residues. The germline V gene has CDR1 SGHRS and CDR2 YFSETQ. V was pared by 4 bases and J by 1 base, with 12 bases between. CDR3 sequence: CASSRTRASGNTIYF. For the CDR3, the DNA is TGCGCCAGCAGCAGGACGAGGGCATCTGGAAACACCATATATTTT. Full variable domain (missing parts from reference TRBV5-1 and TRBJ1-3): KAGVTQTPRYLIKTRGQQVTLSCSPISGHRSVSWYQQTPGQGLQFLFEYFSETQRNKGNFPGRFSGRQFSNSRSEMNVSTLELGDSALYLCASSRTRASGNTIYFGEGSWLTVV.

This sequence joins TRBV27 and TRBJ1-4, with 9 nucleotides matching TRBD1. Losses at the gene ends were 8 bases for V and 7 bases for J; bases not matched to a gene: 11. The CDR3 sequence is 15 residues long. Per germline, CDR1 MNHEY and CDR2 SMNVEV (reference sequence). For the CDR3, the DNA is TGTGCCAGCCGCTCCTTACAGGGGGCCGGTGAAAAACTGTTTTTT. Its protein is CASRSLQGAGEKLFF.

The chain uses TRBV18 and TRBJ1-5; D is unresolved. The CDR3 is 17 residues long. Germline V gene data show CDR1 as KGHSH and CDR2 as LQKENI. Trimming stripped 0 bases from V and 0 bases from J, with 12 bases between. The CDR3 nucleotides read TGTGCCAGCTCACCACCGAACAGTAAGAATAGCAATCAGCCCCAGCATTTT. Translated: CASSPPNSKNSNQPQHF.

The chain links TRBV6-5 to TRBJ1-6; tentative D call: TRBD1 (6 bases). Germline-derived CDR1 and CDR2 are MNHEY and SVGAGI. With 7 bases removed from V and 7 bases from J, the gap between germline ends came to 14 bases. CDR3 size: 14 residues. CDR3 loop: CASTSGQGNSPLHF. The DNA of the CDR3 is TGTGCCAGCACCTCGGGACAAGGGAATTCACCCCTCCACTTT.

This clone was seen only a few times. One junction end disagrees with the germline gene, perhaps due to a read error. The rearrangement joins TRBV7-9 to TRBJ1-1, with D perhaps matching TRBD1 (5 bases). The CDR3 has 13 residues. Germline lookup yields CDR1 SEHNR and CDR2 FQNEAQ (reference sequence). In DNA, the CDR3 is TGTGCCAGCGGCTTTCAGGGTAACACTGAAGCTTTCTTT. Its translation: CASGFQGNTEAFF. The full variable domain, in which reference TRBV7-9 and TRBJ1-1 provide the parts outside the CDR3, is DTGVSQNPRHKITKRGQNVTFRCDPISEHNRLYWYRQTLGQGPEFLTYFQNEAQLEKSRLLSDRFSAERPKGSFSTLEIQRTEQGDSAMYLCASGFQGNTEAFFGQGTRLTVV.

This clone was picked up a small number of times. V is TRBV20-1 and J is TRBJ2-1; no clear D. The CDR3 totals 11 residues. Germline V gene lookup returns CDR1 DFQATT and CDR2 SNEGSKA (reference sequence). The V end lost 4 bases, the J end lost 5 bases, and 6 bases lay between the germline ends. CDR3 in DNA: TGCAGTGCTACGACTCACAATGAGCAGTTCTTC. Its translation is CSATTHNEQFF.

The rearrangement joins TRBV28 to TRBJ2-3; 16 nucleotides match TRBD2. This CDR3 spans 17 amino acids. V lost 5 bases to trimming and J lost 6 bases; unmatched junction nucleotides: 8. In germline, CDR1 is MDHEN, CDR2 SYDVKM. The CDR3 nucleotides are TGTGCCAGCAGTCCGCCGGGACTAGCGGGAGGGCGGGATACGCAGTATTTT. Translated: CASSPPGLAGGRDTQYF.

The chain combines TRBV18 with TRBJ2-7, with TRBD1 identical over 7 bases. This CDR3 has 14 amino acids. Trimming cost V 3 bases and J 0 bases; bases outside gene matches: 2. Germline V CDR1 and CDR2: KGHSH, LQKENI. The CDR3 spells CASSPGTASYEQYF. CDR3 nucleotides: TGTGCCAGCTCACCCGGGACAGCCTCCTACGAGCAGTACTTC.

The sample holds a few counts of this clone. V is TRBV2 and J is TRBJ1-5, with 8 positions matching TRBD1. The germline V gene encodes CDR1 SNHLY and CDR2 FYNNEI. V was clipped by 1 base and J by 7 bases; unmatched bases: 6. This CDR3 contains 15 residues. CDR3 amino acids: CASSEEQGGRQPQHF. For the CDR3, the DNA is TGTGCCAGCAGTGAAGAACAGGGGGGAAGGCAGCCCCAGCATTTT.

The chain combines TRBV9 with TRBJ2-5; either TRBD1 or TRBD2 may supply D (7 bases each). The CDR3 length is 14 residues. V was pared by 0 bases and J by 5 bases, with 11 bases between. The germline V gene has CDR1 SGDLS and CDR2 YYNGEE. CDR3 region: CASSVDRGGETQYF. The CDR3 DNA is TGTGCCAGCAGCGTAGACAGGGGAGGGGAGACCCAGTACTTC. Looking up the rest from reference TRBV9 and TRBJ2-5 gives the full variable domain: DSGVTQTPKHLITATGQRVTLRCSPRSGDLSVYWYQQSLDQGLQFLIQYYNGEERAKGNILERFSAQQFPDLHSELNLSSLELGDSALYFCASSVDRGGETQYFGPGTRLLVL.

The genes are TRBV6-5 and TRBJ2-2; TRBD1 matches at 7 bases. CDR1 and CDR2 (germline): MNHEY, SVGAGI. The CDR3 has 13 residues. Trimming at V came to 8 bases and at J to 7 bases, leaving 7 bases not matched to a gene. CDR3 protein: CASGPYRGGELFF. Written as DNA, the CDR3 is TGTGCCAGCGGGCCATACAGGGGCGGGGAGCTGTTTTTT.

This chain joins TRBV4-3 and TRBJ2-7; perhaps D is TRBD1 or TRBD2 (7 bases each). This CDR3 region has 19 residues. Germline loops: CDR1 LGHNA, CDR2 YSLEER. V lost 0 bases to trimming and J lost 1 base, with 22 bases between them. The CDR3 DNA reads TGCGCCAGCAGCCAAGATCAGGGGGGGGGTTCTTCTACATCCTACGAGCAGTACTTC. This gives the protein CASSQDQGGGSSTSYEQYF.

The chain joins TRBV5-4 to TRBJ2-1, with 13 bases matching TRBD2. This CDR3 contains 17 residues. CDR1 and CDR2 (germline): SGHNT, YYREEE (reference sequence). Trimming at V came to 4 bases and at J to 5 bases, leaving 9 bases not matched to a gene. The CDR3 spells CASSLAPGLAGNNEQFF. In DNA form, the CDR3 reads TGTGCCAGCAGCCTAGCTCCGGGACTAGCGGGGAACAATGAGCAGTTCTTC.

The rearrangement links TRBV19 to TRBJ1-3; a weak D match, TRBD1 (6 bases). Between the trimmed V and J ends, which lost 10 bases and 1 base, there was a span of 8 bases. The V gene's germline CDR1 is LNHDA and CDR2 SQIVND (reference sequence). This CDR3 spans 12 amino acids. The CDR3 reads CATQGSGNTIYF. CDR3 nucleotide sequence: TGTGCCACCCAGGGGTCTGGAAACACCATATATTTT.

The rearrangement uses TRBV19 and TRBJ2-3; 8 bases are a match to TRBD1. V lost 5 bases and J lost 3; bases outside the gene matches: 7. This CDR3 is 15 amino acids long. The germline CDR1 and CDR2 sequences are LNHDA and SQIVND (reference sequence). The CDR3 is CASSAGQGRTDTQYF. CDR3 in DNA: TGTGCCAGTAGTGCCGGACAGGGAAGGACAGATACGCAGTATTTT.

The J gene is TRBJ1-5, the V gene TRBV10-1; D ambiguous. CDR1 is WNHNN and CDR2 is SYGVQD in the germline V gene (reference sequence). V dropped 7 bases and J dropped 0 bases, with 16 bases sitting between them. The CDR3 spans 16 residues. The CDR3 here is CASTLEWTDSNQPQHF. As DNA, the CDR3 is TGCGCCAGCACCCTCGAGTGGACCGATAGCAATCAGCCCCAGCATTTT.

This rearrangement joins TRBV6-1 to TRBJ1-1; D uncertain. The V end lost 7 bases, the J end lost 4 bases, and 13 bases lay between the germline ends. The CDR3 consists of 13 residues. Germline V CDR1 and CDR2: MNHNS, SASEGT. As DNA, the CDR3 is TGTGCCAGCAAATTAATCATGGCCACTGAAGCTTTCTTT. This sequence encodes CASKLIMATEAFF.

This clone was detected a few times. V is TRBV7-2 and J is TRBJ2-7; tentative D call: TRBD2 (6 bases). The CDR3 is 15 residues long. Germline V gives CDR1 SGHTA, CDR2 FQGNSA. V lost 3 bases, J lost 1 base, and 13 bases lay in between. The CDR3 DNA sequence: TGTGCCAGCAGCTTCGTAGCGGCGGATTCCTACGAGCAGTACTTC. Its protein is CASSFVAADSYEQYF.